This T cell receptor beta chain originates from a study of cytotoxic CD8 clonotypes in ibrutinib-treated CLL. Study-level information: Once patients had received a median approximately twelve months of treatment, range 6 to 36, response samples were obtained. On average, each sample had 255,043 productive templates and approximately 85,000 productive rearrangements.

Comments on this clone: The antigen remains unidentified.

Assay: immunoSEQ multiplex PCR; the TCRdb copy retains only in-frame clones and omits some. The sample has about 68,000 clones; 80% are singletons. Study conclusions and caveats: Clonality went up at ibrutinib response and then declined back toward baseline at progression.

Libraries of TCR beta were made from around 1.8 micrograms of genomic DNA that came from cryopreserved PBMCs. Between the trimmed V and J ends, which lost 7 bases and 0 bases, there was a span of 14 bases. Germline V gives CDR1 MGHRA, CDR2 YSYEKL. This CDR3 spans 15 amino acids. This sequence was found in a human donor with chronic lymphocytic leukemia. Sequencing used PBMCs, obtained at disease progression, from a patient treated with ibrutinib. The J gene is TRBJ2-3, the V gene TRBV4-1, with D perhaps TRBD2 (5 bases). Here the CDR3 DNA reads TGCGCCAGCATCCTCAATCCGGGGAGCACAGATACGCAGTATTTT. Its translation is CASILNPGSTDTQYF.